This T cell receptor beta chain was captured in a study of T cell repertoires in cytomegalovirus infection. Findings and limits, study-wide: Dominating the ex vivo response were HLA-C-restricted CMV-specific TCR beta clonotypes.

Germline values: CDR1 MDHEN, CDR2 SYDVKM. After removal of 7 bases from V and 8 bases from J, the junction contained 7 bases not matched to a gene. CDR3 length: 13 residues. TCRdb fed the reads into MiXCR, producing one record per CDR3 protein. The sample contains fewer than 700,000 distinct CDR3 sequences, 24% of which appear only once. This clonotype was seen ten or more times. The target antigen is unknown. The chain uses TRBV28 and TRBJ2-1, with 8 bases fitting TRBD2. Sequencing was performed on CD8+ T cells from PBMCs. This sequence originates from a human donor in good health (CMV status not recorded). Some clones in this sample may be carry-over from other donors' samples. CDR3 sequence reads: CASTGAGGDEQFF. CDR3 in DNA: TGTGCCAGCACTGGGGCGGGGGGCGATGAGCAGTTCTTC.